These 4 T cell receptor beta chains came from one sample sequenced in a study of T cells in Graves' hyperthyroidism and ophthalmopathy. RNA transcripts provided the source from which TCR beta CDR3 regions were amplified. An initial round of RT-PCR targeting the TCR CDR3 relied on the HTBI primer set. MiXCR was run by TCRdb on the multiplex PCR reads, yielding one entry per CDR3 protein. This sample has 350,000 to 400,000 distinct CDR3 sequences, with roughly 20% found just once. The sample taken for sequencing was blood. The source of these receptors is a man between 18 and 35 years old with Graves' ophthalmopathy.

In the case of this clonotype: This may be a read error, as it is one base from a much larger clone. The chain employs TRBV6-5 and TRBJ2-7; D tentatively reads TRBD1 or TRBD2 (5 bases each). The length of the CDR3 is 13 residues. Germline V gene lookup returns CDR1 MNHEY and CDR2 SVGAGI. The CDR3 loop is CASGYRGAYEQYF. For the CDR3, the DNA is TGTGCCAGCGGTTACAGAGGGGCCTACGAGCAGTACTTC.

This clonotype was detected ten times or more. The rearrangement uses TRBV2 and TRBJ1-1; D is possibly TRBD1 (5 bases). Germline loops: CDR1 SNHLY, CDR2 FYNNEI. This CDR3 is 11 amino acids long. V was trimmed by 10 bases and J by 10 bases, leaving 16 bases between them. DNA of the CDR3: TGTGCCACCGCGGGTGTCGGGGGAGCTTTCTTT. It specifies CATAGVGGAFF.

This clonotype was counted at least ten times. This chain links TRBV12-3 or TRBV12-4 with TRBJ1-5; perhaps TRBD1 as D (5 bases). V lost 1 base and J lost 7, with 11 bases in between. CDR3 length equals 14 residues. The DNA of the CDR3 is TGTGCCAGCAGTTTAGGAGGGGTAGAACAGCCCCAGCATTTT. Protein sequence: CASSLGGVEQPQHF.

This clonotype was recorded many times. CDR3: CASSLCFAVKNIQYF. The CDR3 DNA reads as TGTGCCAGCAGTTTATGTTTCGCGGTTAAAAACATTCAGTACTTC. The V gene is TRBV12-3 or TRBV12-4, the J gene TRBJ2-4; D remains unclear. The CDR3 consists of 15 residues. The germline V and J ends were trimmed by 2 bases and 4 bases, with 12 bases remaining between them.